This T cell receptor beta chain comes out of a study of CD8 T cells in ankylosing spondylitis. Broader study findings: Blood of patients with ankylosing spondylitis appeared to be characterized by a TCR beta motif of about 8 highly homologous variants. Disease-associated clones were reportedly significantly overrepresented in matched ankylosing spondylitis synovial fluid.

This clonotype was detected only a few times. The antigen remains unidentified. As the method for making TCR beta libraries, quantitative 5'-RACE with molecular barcodes was used. TCRdb used MiXCR to reprocess the 5' RACE reads, holding one entry per CDR3 protein. The sample lists 220,000 or so distinct CDR3 sequences, about 17% occurring once. CDR1 MNHEY and CDR2 SMNVEV come from the germline V gene (reference sequence). The V and J ends lost 6 bases and 4 bases respectively, with 13 bases between them. The CDR3 is 13 amino acids. What was sequenced was blood, either unsorted or a sorted T cell fraction (not recorded which). V and J are TRBV27 and TRBJ2-7, with a weak D call TRBD2 (6 bases). The receptor was isolated from a male donor with ankylosing spondylitis. The CDR3 loop is CASRGLGFYEQYF. The CDR3 DNA follows: TGTGCCAGCAGGGGACTCGGGTTTTACGAGCAGTACTTC.